A single T cell receptor (beta chain) is shown here with its context. Its matching antigen is unknown. The CDR3 runs 12 residues. The record originates from a study of T cells in localized non-small cell lung cancer. Study-wide results and caveats: Uninvolved neighboring lung showed the greatest T cell clonality, exceeding tumor. Sequencing involved a lone tumor region, leaving heterogeneity possible.

Some clones are missing from TCRdb's copy, which holds only in-frame ones; the method was immunoSEQ multiplex PCR. In the table there are some 64,000 clones, around 81% of which are singletons. Sequenced here: PBMCs, sampled before any cancer treatment. This chain links TRBV21-1 with TRBJ1-2. TRBV21-1 is a pseudogene segment. The receptor comes from a man between 35 and 75 years old with stage II lung adenocarcinoma. The CDR3 DNA sequence: TGTGCCAGCAGCGGTCGGACCATGGGCTACACCTTC. It is translated as CASSGRTMGYTF.